The clone carrying this T cell receptor beta chain was detected only once. Germline values: CDR1 MNHEY, CDR2 SVGAGI. V was clipped by 9 bases and J by 5 bases; unmatched bases: 10. The CDR3 loop spans 14 amino acids. This specimen belongs to a study of blood T cell repertoires in COVID-19. Looking at the study overall: From the United States, Italy and Spain came samples of acute and convalescent COVID-19. From T cells, B-cell-depleted T cells, or PBMCs came the material, which was cDNA or gDNA.

Per the study methods: For nucleated cells, counts were estimated from reference gene primer amplification. The data were produced by immunoSEQ multiplex PCR, yet TCRdb's version contains in-frame clones alone and is incomplete. The V and J calls and clone size were taken over from that table, and D and trimming were inferred from the DNA. The table lists 300,000 or so clones, around 90% of them singletons. Source material: peripheral blood. The clonotype originates from a woman aged 40 to 50 with acute or convalescent COVID-19. This chain links TRBV6-5 with TRBJ1-2; 9 nucleotides align to TRBD1. In nucleotides, the CDR3 is TGTGCCAGAACAGGGGGCGCAAGTACGTATGGCTACACCTTC. This codes for CARTGGASTYGYTF.